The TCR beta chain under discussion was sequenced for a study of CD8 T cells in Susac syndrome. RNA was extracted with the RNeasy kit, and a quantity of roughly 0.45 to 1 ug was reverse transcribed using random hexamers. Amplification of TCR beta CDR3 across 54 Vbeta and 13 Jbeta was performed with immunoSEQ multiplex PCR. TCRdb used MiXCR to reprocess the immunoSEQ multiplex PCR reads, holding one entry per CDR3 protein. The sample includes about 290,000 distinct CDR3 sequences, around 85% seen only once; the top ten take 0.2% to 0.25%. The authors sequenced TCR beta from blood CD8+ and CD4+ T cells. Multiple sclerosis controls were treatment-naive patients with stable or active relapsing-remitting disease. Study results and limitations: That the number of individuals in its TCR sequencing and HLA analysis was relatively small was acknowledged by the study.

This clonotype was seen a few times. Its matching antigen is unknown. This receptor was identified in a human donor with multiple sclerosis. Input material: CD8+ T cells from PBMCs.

The CDR3: CASSQGVAYEQYF. The CDR3, as DNA: TGTGCCAGCTCCCAGGGGGTAGCCTACGAGCAGTACTTC. This chain connects TRBV5-4 to TRBJ2-7, with 7 positions matching TRBD1. Unmatched junction bases numbered 6, after V lost 7 bases and J lost 2 bases. This CDR3 has 13 amino acids. Germline CDR1 reads SGHNT; CDR2 reads YYREEE (reference sequence).